The clone carrying this TCR beta chain was found many times. This specimen comes from a study of patients and donors after allogeneic stem cell transplantation. TCRdb analysed the RT-PCR reads with MiXCR anew, one entry per CDR3 protein. The repertoire includes fewer than 10,000 distinct CDR3 sequences, about 4% of them detected once, and roughly 21% sits in the top ten. Germline loops: CDR1 KGHSH, CDR2 LQKENI. CDR3 length: 13 residues. V lost 3 bases to trimming and J lost 0 bases, with 4 bases between them. Sample: blood, either unsorted or a sorted T cell fraction (not recorded which). The source of this sequence is a human donor who was either an allogeneic HSCT recipient or a stem cell or donor lymphocyte infusion donor (not recorded which). It is not recorded whose cells these are; they may come from a transplant donor. V usage is TRBV18 and J usage is TRBJ2-3; D uncertain. Here the CDR3 reads CASSPPSTDTQYF. CDR3 in DNA: TGTGCCAGCTCACCCCCTAGCACAGATACGCAGTATTTT.